This T cell receptor beta chain is drawn from a study of blood T cells in healthy people across ages. Background on the study: The template switching approach captured approximately one barcoded beta molecule for every two T cells.

A second PCR, run for about 7 to 12 cycles, used a sample-barcoded 5' primer plus a J-beta primer mix. A single record per CDR3 protein comes from TCRdb applying MiXCR to the 5' RACE reads. The profile shows fewer than 1,000,000 distinct CDR3 sequences, roughly 44% of them singletons. General study findings and limits: More naive CD4+ cells and higher diversity marked long-lived donors relative to aged donors.

About this clonotype itself: Its antigen is still unknown.

The CDR3 runs to 15 residues. Germline values: CDR1 KGHSH, CDR2 LQKENI. The V and J ends lost 3 bases and 2 bases respectively, with 14 bases between them. Sequencing was carried out using blood. The rearrangement joins TRBV18 to TRBJ2-7; D ambiguous. This receptor was identified in a man aged 55 to 70 in good health. The CDR3 loop reads CASSPGGRRTYEQYF. DNA for the CDR3: TGTGCCAGCTCACCGGGCGGACGACGGACCTACGAGCAGTACTTC.